The 31 T cell receptor beta chains listed next were all sequenced from one sample in a study of technical replicates of blood from a handful of donors. Clones were sequenced by immunoSEQ multiplex PCR, and TCRdb holds only the in-frame ones, with some missing. Of about 84,000 clones in the sample, around 93% were seen once. Sequencing input: T cells isolated from PBMCs. These receptor sequences come from a human donor in good health.

The chain is built from TRBV4-1 and TRBJ2-7; D is possibly TRBD1 (6 bases). Trimming stripped 0 bases from V and 3 bases from J, with 15 bases between. The CDR3 consists of 16 residues. Per germline, CDR1 MGHRA and CDR2 YSYEKL. CDR3 residues: CASSQDWTVPRYEQYF. The CDR3 DNA sequence: TGCGCCAGCAGCCAAGACTGGACAGTCCCTCGCTACGAGCAGTACTTC.

This clone appeared a single time. This rearrangement joins TRBV27 to TRBJ2-3; 7 nucleotides align to TRBD2. CDR1 MNHEY and CDR2 SMNVEV come from the germline V gene (reference sequence). Trimming removed 3 bases from V and 6 bases from J; junction bases left unmatched: 6. The length of the CDR3 is 14 residues. This chain's CDR3 is CASSLTGGLDTQYF. CDR3 coding DNA: TGTGCCAGCAGTTTGACGGGGGGATTGGATACGCAGTATTTT.

V is TRBV4-1 and J is TRBJ2-7; D might be TRBD2 (6 bases). CDR3 size: 15 residues. V shed 1 base and J shed 4 bases, with 14 bases lying between them. The germline CDR1 and CDR2 sequences are MGHRA and YSYEKL. The CDR3 DNA reads TGCGCCAGCAGCCAAGTCCCGGGAGTTGGGTACGAGCAGTACTTC. Amino acid sequence: CASSQVPGVGYEQYF.

This clone was seen only a few times. V and J are TRBV6-4 and TRBJ2-3; weak D call: TRBD2 (6 bases). Trimming shortened V by 6 bases and J by 0 bases, and 10 bases separated the two germline ends. CDR1 MRHNA and CDR2 SNTAGT come from the germline V gene. This CDR3 spans 14 amino acids. CDR3 nucleotide sequence: TGTGCCAGCAGCGGGAGCGAGAGCACAGATACGCAGTATTTT. This encodes CASSGSESTDTQYF.

This chain connects TRBV11-2 to TRBJ2-7; TRBD2 matches 11 bases. The CDR3 length is 18 residues. Trimming took 6 bases from V and 3 from J; bases not matched to a gene: 16. Germline assignment: CDR1 SGHAT and CDR2 FQNNGV. CDR3 residues: CASSPRSPRLAGSYEQYF. The CDR3 nucleotides read TGTGCCAGCAGTCCGAGATCACCCAGACTAGCGGGAAGCTACGAGCAGTACTTC.

The chain uses TRBV4-1 and TRBJ1-5; no firm D call. CDR3 length: 17 amino acids. CDR1 is MGHRA and CDR2 is YSYEKL in the germline V gene. V dropped 0 bases and J dropped 5 bases, with 17 bases sitting between them. The CDR3 sequence is CASSQDNRGRLDQPQHF. The CDR3 DNA reads as TGCGCCAGCAGCCAAGATAATCGGGGAAGGTTGGATCAGCCCCAGCATTTT.

The gene calls are TRBV11-2 and TRBJ2-3, with D possibly being TRBD1 (5 bases). Germline assignment: CDR1 SGHAT and CDR2 FQNNGV. V was pared by 5 bases and J by 5 bases, with 14 bases between. The CDR3 runs to 14 residues. The CDR3 loop is CASSANRRGDTQYF. In DNA, the CDR3 is TGTGCCAGCAGCGCCAACAGGCGTGGAGATACGCAGTATTTT.

This chain uses TRBV9 with TRBJ2-1; TRBD2 agrees at 8 bases. The CDR3 contains 15 residues. With 2 bases clipped from V and 3 bases from J, the junction kept 4 bases outside the gene matches. CDR1 SGDLS and CDR2 YYNGEE come from the germline V gene. CDR3 protein: CASSVLAGHYNEQFF. CDR3 in DNA: TGTGCCAGCAGCGTCCTAGCGGGCCACTACAATGAGCAGTTCTTC.

This chain joins TRBV19 and TRBJ2-7; D remains unclear. CDR3 size: 15 residues. Germline V lookup: CDR1 LNHDA, CDR2 SQIVND (reference sequence). The V end was cut by 6 bases, the J end by 0 bases, with 15 bases between. CDR3 loop: CASSLPSESSYEQYF. CDR3 nucleotides: TGTGCCAGTAGCCTTCCGAGCGAGAGCTCCTACGAGCAGTACTTC.

V and J are TRBV6-5 and TRBJ2-7; maybe TRBD1 (5 bases). Per germline, CDR1 MNHEY and CDR2 SVGAGI. CDR3 length equals 13 residues. The V gene lost 0 bases and the J gene lost 5 bases, with 8 bases spanning the gap. Here the CDR3 DNA reads TGTGCCAGCAGTTACTCACAGGCCCACGAGCAGTACTTC. Translated, it gives CASSYSQAHEQYF.

The sample holds one count of this clone. CDR3 sequence reads: CASSKEGYTDTQYF. CDR3 in DNA: TGTGCCAGCAGCAAAGAGGGCTACACAGATACGCAGTATTTT. The gene calls are TRBV25-1 and TRBJ2-3; tentative D call: TRBD2 (5 bases). Trimming took off 6 bases at V and 2 bases at J, with 12 bases between the two ends. This CDR3 has 14 residues. The germline V gene has CDR1 MGHDK and CDR2 SYGVNS.

V usage is TRBV28 and J usage is TRBJ2-3; D not certain. Per germline, CDR1 MDHEN and CDR2 SYDVKM. CDR3 size: 12 residues. The V end lost 5 bases, the J end lost 7 bases, and 10 bases lay between the germline ends. CDR3: CASSPRKNTQYF. The CDR3 DNA follows: TGTGCCAGCAGTCCCAGGAAGAATACGCAGTATTTT.

The chain uses TRBV18 and TRBJ2-3; D possibly corresponds to TRBD2 (6 bases). V shed 3 bases and J shed 6 bases, with 19 bases lying between them. Germline values: CDR1 KGHSH, CDR2 LQKENI. CDR3 size: 16 residues. DNA of the CDR3: TGTGCCAGCTCACCGCGACTAGTGATGAGTCCGGATACGCAGTATTTT. The encoded protein is CASSPRLVMSPDTQYF.

The chain uses TRBV9 and TRBJ2-7; tentatively, D is TRBD2 (5 bases). This CDR3 is built from 15 residues. Germline V gives CDR1 SGDLS, CDR2 YYNGEE. Trimming left V 0 bases short and J 0 bases short, with 10 bases between. The CDR3 here is CASSVDGISSYEQYF. DNA of the CDR3: TGTGCCAGCAGCGTAGACGGGATTAGCTCCTACGAGCAGTACTTC. The full variable domain, rest sourced from reference TRBV9 and TRBJ2-7, is DSGVTQTPKHLITATGQRVTLRCSPRSGDLSVYWYQQSLDQGLQFLIQYYNGEERAKGNILERFSAQQFPDLHSELNLSSLELGDSALYFCASSVDGISSYEQYFGPGTRLTVT.

This clone appeared a few times. CDR3 nucleotide sequence: TGCGCCAGCAGCCGAACCGGGACAGGGAGGGGCACTGAAGCTTTCTTT. Its translation is CASSRTGTGRGTEAFF. This chain uses TRBV4-1 with TRBJ1-1; 9 bases line up with TRBD1. Germline V gene lookup returns CDR1 MGHRA and CDR2 YSYEKL. This CDR3 has 16 amino acids. V dropped 4 bases and J dropped 4; count of bases not matched to a gene: 10.

The rearrangement uses TRBV10-1 and TRBJ1-2; D gene uncertain. Germline-derived CDR1 and CDR2 are WNHNN and SYGVQD (reference sequence). Trimming shortened V by 3 bases and J by 4 bases, and 9 bases separated the two germline ends. The CDR3 totals 13 residues. Written as DNA, the CDR3 is TGCGCCAGCAGTGACTCGACACTCTATGGCTACACCTTC. It translates to CASSDSTLYGYTF.

In DNA, the CDR3 is TGTGCCAGCAGCACAGGGGAGAGCCCGAATGAGCAGTTCTTC. The encoded protein is CASSTGESPNEQFF. The genes are TRBV27 and TRBJ2-1, with 7 positions matching TRBD1. Losses at the gene ends were 6 bases for V and 7 bases for J; bases not matched to a gene: 9. Germline V gene sequence: CDR1 MNHEY, CDR2 SMNVEV (reference sequence). The CDR3 runs 14 residues.

The chain is built from TRBV9 and TRBJ1-1; 7 bases are shared with TRBD1. Germline V gene lookup returns CDR1 SGDLS and CDR2 YYNGEE. Unmatched junction bases numbered 3, after V lost 3 bases and J lost 1 base. The CDR3 is 14 residues long. The CDR3 DNA reads as TGTGCCAGCAGCGGGACAGGCCGGAACACTGAAGCTTTCTTT. Protein: CASSGTGRNTEAFF.

J is TRBJ2-7 and V is TRBV4-1; possible D gene TRBD1, 6 bases. Trimming stripped 1 base from V and 5 bases from J, with 12 bases between. The CDR3 totals 14 residues. Germline V gene data show CDR1 as MGHRA and CDR2 as YSYEKL. The CDR3 DNA sequence: TGCGCCAGCAGCCAAGTGCACAGGGCGCACGAGCAGTACTTC. Translation: CASSQVHRAHEQYF.

The chain couples TRBV4-1 to TRBJ2-2, with D uncertain. The CDR3 sequence is 17 residues long. The V end lost 2 bases, the J end lost 0 bases, and 13 bases lay between the germline ends. Germline V gives CDR1 MGHRA, CDR2 YSYEKL. The DNA of the CDR3 is TGCGCCAGCAGCCAATACGTCCCAGGCGCGAACACCGGGGAGCTGTTTTTT. This gives the protein CASSQYVPGANTGELFF.

This clone was found once. This rearrangement joins TRBV5-1 to TRBJ2-1; 11 bases align to TRBD2. The CDR3 has 16 amino acids. The V segment lost 4 bases and the J segment 7 bases; nucleotides outside the gene matches: 10. Germline-derived CDR1 and CDR2 are SGHRS and YFSETQ. This CDR3 reads CASSKGTSGSLNEQFF. CDR3 nucleotide sequence: TGCGCCAGCAGCAAAGGGACTAGCGGAAGTTTAAATGAGCAGTTCTTC.

This clone was detected once. The chain links TRBV5-1 to TRBJ2-3; D might be TRBD2 (6 bases). CDR3 size: 13 residues. Germline-derived CDR1 and CDR2 are SGHRS and YFSETQ. V lost 6 bases and J lost 6, with 14 bases in between. The CDR3 loop is CASNVGGTDTQYF. CDR3 nucleotides: TGCGCCAGCAATGTCGGGGGTACGGATACGCAGTATTTT.

J is TRBJ2-2 and V is TRBV7-6; no clear D. V shed 5 bases and J shed 0 bases, with 13 bases lying between them. The CDR3 is 16 residues long. CDR1 is SGHVS and CDR2 is FNYEAQ in the germline V gene. This CDR3 reads CASSPRGETNTGELFF. CDR3 nucleotide sequence: TGTGCCAGCAGCCCCCGCGGAGAAACGAACACCGGGGAGCTGTTTTTT.

The rearrangement links TRBV11-2 to TRBJ1-4; no firm D call. This CDR3 is 14 amino acids long. V lost 1 base, J lost 10 bases, and 13 bases lay in between. Germline values: CDR1 SGHAT, CDR2 FQNNGV. The CDR3 sequence is CASSLVGDRGKLFF. The CDR3 coding sequence is TGTGCCAGCAGCTTAGTGGGAGATCGGGGAAAACTGTTTTTT.

The chain uses TRBV30 and TRBJ1-2, with D tentatively TRBD1 (6 bases). The CDR3 covers 12 residues. V dropped 3 bases and J dropped 7 bases, with 12 bases sitting between them. Germline assignment: CDR1 GTSNPN and CDR2 SVGIG (reference sequence). The CDR3 region is CAWRWQGSGYTF. The CDR3 DNA sequence: TGTGCCTGGAGGTGGCAGGGGTCTGGCTACACCTTC. The variable domain in full, with the rest retrieved from reference TRBV30 and TRBJ1-2, is SQTIHQWPATLVQPVGSPLSLECTVEGTSNPNLYWYRQAAGRGLQLLFYSVGIGQISSEVPQNLSASRPQDRQFILSSKKLLLSDSGFYLCAWRWQGSGYTFGSGTRLTVV.

The chain combines TRBV13 with TRBJ2-5; D uncertain. The CDR3 runs to 16 residues. V was cut by 0 bases and J by 4 bases, with 15 bases left in between. The germline CDR1 and CDR2 sequences are PRHDT and FYEKMQ (reference sequence). The CDR3 DNA reads as TGTGCCAGCAGCTTAGGGCTTAGGTGGGCCCTAGAGACCCAGTACTTC. Its protein is CASSLGLRWALETQYF.

The V gene is TRBV30, the J gene TRBJ2-1; TRBD2 matches at 13 bases. From germline, CDR1 is GTSNPN and CDR2 SVGIG (reference sequence). The CDR3 covers 15 residues. The trim removed 3 bases at V and 9 bases at J, leaving 8 bases unmatched. CDR3 loop: CAWRRTSGGPGEQFF. CDR3 nucleotides: TGTGCCTGGAGGAGGACTAGCGGGGGCCCCGGTGAGCAGTTCTTC.

A few counts support this clone. The chain is built from TRBV7-8 and TRBJ1-2; TRBD1 aligns across 7 bases. CDR1 is SGHVS and CDR2 is FQNEAQ in the germline V gene. The CDR3 runs to 16 residues. Trimming at V came to 1 base and at J to 1 base, leaving 6 bases not matched to a gene. CDR3 coding DNA: TGTGCCAGCAGCTTAGGGGGACAGTCTCTTAACTATGGCTACACCTTC. Amino acid sequence: CASSLGGQSLNYGYTF. The entire variable domain, with the rest obtained from reference TRBV7-8 and TRBJ1-2, is as follows: GAGVSQSPRYKVAKRGQDVALRCDPISGHVSLFWYQQALGQGPEFLTYFQNEAQLDKSGLPSDRFFAERPEGSVSTLKIQRTQQEDSAVYLCASSLGGQSLNYGYTFGSGTRLTVV.

The chain joins TRBV29-1 to TRBJ1-2; weak D call: TRBD1 (5 bases). The CDR3 is 11 amino acids. Germline V gene sequence: CDR1 SQVTM, CDR2 ANQGSEA. V lost 8 bases and J lost 7, with 14 bases in between. This CDR3 is CSIRRGSGYTF. DNA of the CDR3: TGCAGCATTCGTCGGGGGAGTGGCTACACCTTC.

This chain uses TRBV19 with TRBJ1-2; 9 bases are a match to TRBD1. Germline V gives CDR1 LNHDA, CDR2 SQIVND (reference sequence). The CDR3 is 15 residues long. Losses at the gene ends were 4 bases for V and 2 bases for J; bases not matched to a gene: 5. The CDR3 spells CASSTRQGVNYGYTF. CDR3 DNA: TGTGCCAGTAGTACCCGACAGGGGGTGAACTATGGCTACACCTTC.

CDR3 in DNA: TGTGCCAGCAGCCCGGGGGGGGGTCTATACGAGCAGTACTTC. Translating it yields CASSPGGGLYEQYF. V gene TRBV5-4 combines with J gene TRBJ2-7, with 8 bases that match TRBD2. J lost 4 bases, V lost 4 bases, and 7 bases had no gene match. The CDR3 has 14 residues. Germline CDR1 is SGHNT and CDR2 is YYREEE (reference sequence).